One sample yielded the 29 T cell receptor beta chains listed below, sequenced in a study of blood T cell repertoires in COVID-19. Data came from immunoSEQ multiplex PCR; TCRdb stores just in-frame clones and leaves some out. The sample has about 220,000 clones, 75% to 85% seen once. Sequences were obtained from peripheral blood. All receptors come from a woman aged 80 or older with COVID-19, enrolled during active disease.

The rearrangement joins TRBV2 to TRBJ1-6; 7 positions match TRBD1. V lost 6 bases, J lost 8 bases, and 4 bases stayed unmatched. Germline V gene lookup returns CDR1 SNHLY and CDR2 FYNNEI. There are 13 residues in the CDR3. The CDR3 bases are TGTGCCAGCAGGAGACAGGGTCATTCACCCCTCCACTTT. Its protein is CASRRQGHSPLHF.

This chain connects TRBV7-8 to TRBJ1-1; D is ambiguous. V was clipped by 3 bases and J by 1 base, with 6 bases between them. There are 13 residues in the CDR3. The V gene's germline CDR1 is SGHVS and CDR2 FQNEAQ. The chain's CDR3 is CASSLAGNTEAFF. CDR3 coding DNA: TGTGCCAGCAGCTTGGCGGGGAACACTGAAGCTTTCTTT. The variable domain in full, completed from reference TRBV7-8 and TRBJ1-1, reads GAGVSQSPRYKVAKRGQDVALRCDPISGHVSLFWYQQALGQGPEFLTYFQNEAQLDKSGLPSDRFFAERPEGSVSTLKIQRTQQEDSAVYLCASSLAGNTEAFFGQGTRLTVV.

The gene calls are TRBV5-1 and TRBJ1-6; maybe TRBD1 (6 bases). Germline CDR1 SGHRS, CDR2 YFSETQ. The CDR3 sequence is 14 residues long. V was cut by 2 bases and J by 7 bases, with 10 bases left in between. CDR3 DNA sequence: TGCGCCAGCAGCTTCGGGACACCAAATTCACCCCTCCACTTT. Its translation: CASSFGTPNSPLHF.

The V and J genes are TRBV19 and TRBJ1-1, with TRBD1 identical over 9 bases. V lost 7 bases to trimming and J lost 1 base; unmatched junction nucleotides: 10. Germline CDR1 reads LNHDA; CDR2 reads SQIVND (reference sequence). This CDR3 is 16 amino acids long. CDR3: CASIPQGAGRNTEAFF. In nucleotides, the CDR3 is TGTGCCAGTATCCCACAGGGGGCGGGTAGGAACACTGAAGCTTTCTTT.

The gene calls are TRBV29-1 and TRBJ1-3; D is uncertain. The germline CDR1 and CDR2 sequences are SQVTM and ANQGSEA. This CDR3 region has 13 residues. V lost 3 bases and J 0 bases, leaving 6 bases between the germline ends. The chain's CDR3 is CSVEASSGNTIYF. In nucleotides, the CDR3 is TGCAGCGTTGAGGCTTCCTCTGGAAACACCATATATTTT.

CDR3 bases: TGTGCCAGCAGCTTGGGGTCGTCGGCGGGCTACGAGCAGTACGTC. As protein: CASSLGSSAGYEQYV. The chain recombines TRBV5-5 with TRBJ2-7, with a tentative D call TRBD2 (5 bases). The CDR3 covers 15 residues. Between the trimmed V and J ends, which lost 0 bases and 3 bases, there was a span of 13 bases. Germline loops: CDR1 SGHKS, CDR2 YYEKEE (reference sequence).

In the case of this clone: Relative to the germline gene, one junction end is altered; a read error may explain this. The rearrangement joins TRBV7-7 to TRBJ2-5, with 8 positions matching TRBD1. Germline assignment: CDR1 SSHAT and CDR2 FNYEAQ (reference sequence). This CDR3 is built from 16 residues. DNA of the CDR3: TGTGCTAGCAGCTTCAGGATGACAGGGGCGGGAGAGACCCAGTACTTC. Its protein is CASSFRMTGAGETQYF.

This clone was found a few times. The chain employs TRBV12-3 or TRBV12-4 and TRBJ1-1, with D tentatively TRBD1 (6 bases). The CDR3 has 13 residues. V was clipped by 6 bases and J by 5 bases, with 13 bases between them. The CDR3 region has the DNA TGTGCCAGCAGACTTAACAGGGAAACTGAAGCTTTCTTT. The encoded protein is CASRLNRETEAFF.

V and J are TRBV7-2 and TRBJ2-1; 10 bases align to TRBD2. This CDR3 has 15 amino acids. CDR1 SGHTA and CDR2 FQGNSA come from the germline V gene. V shed 3 bases, J shed 7 bases, and the junction held 6 bases outside the gene matches. The CDR3 DNA reads TGTGCCAGCAGCTTGGTACTAGCGGGGCGTAATGAGCAGTTCTTC. Translating it yields CASSLVLAGRNEQFF.

Remarks on this clone: The sample contains more than one DNA sequence encoding this CDR3. This chain uses TRBV30 with TRBJ1-1, with 7 bases matching TRBD1. V was clipped by 2 bases and J by 1 base; unmatched bases: 1. The CDR3 runs to 13 residues. CDR1 is GTSNPN, CDR2 SVGIG, per germline (reference sequence). The CDR3 is CAWSRQGNTEAFF. The CDR3 DNA follows: TGTGCCTGGAGTAGACAGGGGAACACTGAAGCTTTCTTT.

This sequence joins TRBV20-1 and TRBJ1-2, with a possible D match to TRBD1 (5 bases). Trimming took off 1 base at V and 14 bases at J, with 14 bases between the two ends. The germline gives CDR1 DFQATT, CDR2 SNEGSKA (reference sequence). CDR3 length: 11 amino acids. The CDR3 DNA reads as TGCAGTGCTAGAGGACAGACCGCGAGAACCTTC. As protein: CSARGQTARTF.

This clone was counted between two and nine times. This chain joins TRBV28 and TRBJ2-1; TRBD1 agrees at 8 bases. Germline CDR1 reads MDHEN; CDR2 reads SYDVKM. This CDR3 has 15 amino acids. V shed 6 bases and J 4 bases; nucleotides not matched to a gene: 8. The CDR3 DNA reads TGTGCCAGCAGACCCCAGGGGGCTGGATACAATGAGCAGTTCTTC. It codes for CASRPQGAGYNEQFF.

The CDR3 nucleotides read TGTGCCAGCAGTTATAGTCAGGGGGATGAAAAACTGTTTTTT. This sequence encodes CASSYSQGDEKLFF. The J gene is TRBJ1-4, the V gene TRBV6-6; 7 bases line up with TRBD1. Germline V gene data show CDR1 as MNHNY and CDR2 as SVGAGI (reference sequence). The CDR3 spans 14 residues. V was pared by 3 bases and J by 6 bases, with 4 bases of the junction left unmatched.

The V and J genes are TRBV7-3 and TRBJ2-1; 9 nucleotides line up with TRBD1. The CDR3 consists of 15 residues. CDR1 is SGHTA and CDR2 is FQGTGA in the germline V gene. Unmatched junction bases numbered 9, after V lost 5 bases and J lost 7 bases. The CDR3 nucleotides read TGTGCCAGCAGCGGAGGGACAGGGAAAAGGAATGAGCAGTTCTTC. Translation gives CASSGGTGKRNEQFF.

The chain is built from TRBV7-3 and TRBJ2-2, with 9 bases identical to TRBD1. Germline loops: CDR1 SGHTA, CDR2 FQGTGA. V was clipped by 5 bases and J by 6 bases; unmatched bases: 7. This CDR3 contains 15 residues. CDR3 DNA sequence: TGTGCCAGCAGCGCGGACAGGGGCACCGCCGGGGAGCTGTTTTTT. This gives the protein CASSADRGTAGELFF. Complete variable domain (other parts from reference TRBV7-3 and TRBJ2-2): GAGVSQTPSNKVTEKGKYVELRCDPISGHTALYWYRQSLGQGPEFLIYFQGTGAADDSGLPNDRFFAVRPEGSVSTLKIQRTERGDSAVYLCASSADRGTAGELFFGEGSRLTVL.

V usage is TRBV28 and J usage is TRBJ1-5, with TRBD1 as a possible D gene (6 bases). Germline assignment: CDR1 MDHEN and CDR2 SYDVKM. The CDR3 extends over 15 amino acids. With 2 bases removed from V and 4 bases from J, the gap between germline ends came to 12 bases. CDR3 nucleotides: TGTGCCAGCAGTTTACCAGGGGCGCCTAATCAGCCCCAGCATTTT. It specifies CASSLPGAPNQPQHF. The variable domain in full, with the rest retrieved from reference TRBV28 and TRBJ1-5, is DVKVTQSSRYLVKRTGEKVFLECVQDMDHENMFWYRQDPGLGLRLIYFSYDVKMKEKGDIPEGYSVSREKKERFSLILESASTNQTSMYLCASSLPGAPNQPQHFGDGTRLSIL.

V and J are TRBV5-1 and TRBJ1-1, with 9 bases identical to TRBD1. This CDR3 spans 19 amino acids. Germline V lookup: CDR1 SGHRS, CDR2 YFSETQ. Trimming cost V 0 bases and J 3 bases; bases outside gene matches: 15. Here the CDR3 reads CASSLAIPGQGKWDTEAFF. CDR3 nucleotide sequence: TGCGCCAGCAGCTTGGCCATCCCGGGACAGGGCAAATGGGACACTGAAGCTTTCTTT.

The chain recombines TRBV2 with TRBJ2-5; D gene uncertain. The CDR3 runs 15 residues. V dropped 4 bases and J dropped 9 bases, with 21 bases sitting between them. From germline, CDR1 is SNHLY and CDR2 FYNNEI. The DNA of the CDR3 is TGTGCCAGCAGTGTAACCCCCTCCAGAGGCGGCCCCCAGTACTTC. Amino acids: CASSVTPSRGGPQYF. Full variable domain (missing parts from reference TRBV2 and TRBJ2-5): EPEVTQTPSHQVTQMGQEVILRCVPISNHLYFYWYRQILGQKVEFLVSFYNNEISEKSEIFDDQFSVERPDGSNFTLKIRSTKLEDSAMYFCASSVTPSRGGPQYFGPGTRLLVL.

This chain connects TRBV24-1 to TRBJ2-7; 11 positions match TRBD1. There are 14 residues in the CDR3. The junction had 3 bases not matched to a gene; V was cut back by 4 bases and J by 5 bases. Germline V gene sequence: CDR1 KGHDR, CDR2 SFDVKD. CDR3 region: CATSDRGQGDEQYF. The CDR3 DNA follows: TGTGCCACCAGTGACCGGGGACAGGGGGACGAGCAGTACTTC.

This clone was seen many times. DNA of the CDR3: TGTGCCAGCTCACCTTTTCGGGCAGGGGAGCTCGGGAAACTGTTTTTT. Encoded protein: CASSPFRAGELGKLFF. The chain recombines TRBV18 with TRBJ1-4, with a tentative D call TRBD1 (6 bases). The CDR3 runs to 16 residues. CDR1 and CDR2 (germline): KGHSH, LQKENI. Deletions cut 3 bases from V and 11 bases from J, with 22 bases between.

This sequence joins TRBV5-1 and TRBJ1-2, with 7 nucleotides matching TRBD1. With V trimmed by 4 bases and J by 0 bases, 6 bases remained unmatched. The CDR3 is made up of 15 amino acids. Germline V lookup: CDR1 SGHRS, CDR2 YFSETQ. The CDR3: CASSQTQGTNYGYTF. CDR3 sequence (DNA): TGCGCCAGCAGCCAGACACAGGGGACTAACTATGGCTACACCTTC.

This CDR3 reads CASSFGGRPGDTQYF. CDR3 DNA: TGCGCCAGCAGCTTTGGGGGCCGCCCAGGAGATACGCAGTATTTT. This chain links TRBV5-1 with TRBJ2-3, with TRBD1 as a possible D gene (6 bases). This CDR3 is 15 amino acids long. The ends were cut back, 2 bases at V and 5 bases at J, with 15 bases in the middle. In germline, CDR1 is SGHRS, CDR2 YFSETQ.

This clone was recorded a few times. The gene calls are TRBV7-9 and TRBJ1-1; 9 nucleotides line up with TRBD1. The trim removed 2 bases at V and 7 bases at J, leaving 5 bases unmatched. The CDR3 contains 14 residues. Germline values: CDR1 SEHNR, CDR2 FQNEAQ (reference sequence). The CDR3 reads CASSLPDRGGEAFF. As DNA, the CDR3 is TGTGCCAGCAGCTTACCGGACAGGGGCGGTGAAGCTTTCTTT.

This clone was seen at least ten times. The rearrangement links TRBV12-3 or TRBV12-4 to TRBJ1-1, with D tentatively TRBD1 (6 bases). The CDR3 has 13 amino acids. V lost 2 bases and J 11 bases, leaving 15 bases between the germline ends. The CDR3 spells CASSLKGRGGAFF. CDR3 in DNA: TGTGCCAGCAGTTTAAAGGGCAGGGGTGGGGCTTTCTTT.

The chain joins TRBV18 to TRBJ2-1; weak D call: TRBD1 (5 bases). This CDR3 region has 13 residues. Germline-derived CDR1 and CDR2 are KGHSH and LQKENI. The V and J ends lost 3 bases and 7 bases respectively, with 10 bases between them. In nucleotides, the CDR3 is TGTGCCAGCTCACCGTCTCAGGGAAATGAGCAGTTCTTC. Translated: CASSPSQGNEQFF.

The chain links TRBV4-3 to TRBJ2-3, with a weak D call TRBD1 (6 bases). The CDR3 is 15 residues long. Between the trimmed V and J ends, which lost 4 bases and 6 bases, there was a span of 17 bases. Germline values: CDR1 LGHNA, CDR2 YSLEER. The CDR3 loop is CASSRQDRKDDTQYF. For the CDR3, the DNA is TGCGCCAGCAGCCGGCAGGACAGAAAAGATGATACGCAGTATTTT.

The chain joins TRBV2 to TRBJ1-2, with TRBD1 matching over 8 bases. This CDR3 comprises 13 residues. Germline CDR1 reads SNHLY; CDR2 reads FYNNEI. V dropped 5 bases and J dropped 8; count of bases not matched to a gene: 7. CDR3 in amino acids: CASSFQGAGGYTF. The CDR3 DNA follows: TGTGCCAGCAGTTTTCAGGGGGCAGGGGGCTACACCTTC.

The V call is TRBV5-1, the J call TRBJ1-1, with 7 bases lining up with TRBD1. This CDR3 has 13 amino acids. V dropped 6 bases and J dropped 6; count of bases not matched to a gene: 8. CDR1 SGHRS and CDR2 YFSETQ come from the germline V gene. The CDR3 is CASTRGTVAEAFF. The CDR3 nucleotides read TGCGCCAGCACCCGCGGGACAGTCGCTGAAGCTTTCTTT.

This sequence joins TRBV5-6 and TRBJ1-4; 10 bases are a match to TRBD1. Germline CDR1 and CDR2: SGHDT and YYEEEE. The V segment lost 3 bases and the J segment 5 bases; nucleotides outside the gene matches: 1. This CDR3 region has 14 residues. CDR3 nucleotides: TGTGCCAGCAGCTGGGACAGGGGAAATGAAAAACTGTTTTTT. Residues: CASSWDRGNEKLFF.